This record concerns one T cell receptor beta chain sequence. This sample is part of a study of CD8+ T cells in alopecia areata. Study at large: Among treated patients, oral tofacitinib was administered at 5 to 10 mg twice daily.

It was cDNA, reverse transcribed from extracted RNA, that served as the sequencing template. Profiled with immunoSEQ multiplex PCR; TCRdb holds only in-frame clones, not every one. In the table there are 35,000 to 45,000 clones, around nine tenths of which are singletons. Regarding treatment: oral pan-JAK inhibitor, 5-10 mg twice daily. The origin of this receptor is a human donor with alopecia areata. This sample comprised CD8+ T cells sorted from blood, obtained at week 24, from a patient treated with tofacitinib.

CDR3 region: CASSETLTGASTDTQYF. CDR3 DNA sequence: TGTGCCAGCAGTGAAACCCTGACAGGGGCTAGCACAGATACGCAGTATTTT. This sequence joins TRBV2 and TRBJ2-3, with 8 bases matching TRBD1. In germline, CDR1 is SNHLY, CDR2 FYNNEI. Trimming cost V 2 bases and J 0 bases; bases outside gene matches: 7. The CDR3 contains 17 residues. Using reference TRBV2 and TRBJ2-3 for the parts outside the CDR3, the full variable domain is EPEVTQTPSHQVTQMGQEVILRCVPISNHLYFYWYRQILGQKVEFLVSFYNNEISEKSEIFDDQFSVERPDGSNFTLKIRSTKLEDSAMYFCASSETLTGASTDTQYFGPGTRLTVL.